The clone carrying this T cell receptor (beta chain) was seen repeatedly, ten times or more. Its target is not known. From roughly 9.2 ml of fresh peripheral blood, PBMCs were isolated. These data are taken from a study of T cells in Graves' hyperthyroidism and ophthalmopathy. Whole-study results and caveats: The model foresaw ophthalmopathy a median around seven months prior to onset.

Amplified regions were TCR beta CDR3 sequences from RNA transcripts. With the HTBI primer set, the TCR CDR3 went through a first round of RT-PCR. TCRdb re-called the multiplex PCR reads with MiXCR, one entry per CDR3 protein. The top ten hold roughly a sixth of the sample, which has some 360,000 distinct CDR3 sequences, 15% to 20% seen once. CDR1 SGHKS and CDR2 YYEKEE come from the germline V gene (reference sequence). Trimming took 1 base from V and 5 from J, leaving 19 bases between them. The CDR3 sequence is 16 residues long. This receptor was identified in a woman aged 40 to 50 with Graves' ophthalmopathy. Sequenced: blood. The J gene is TRBJ2-7, the V gene TRBV5-5, with D tentatively TRBD1 (5 bases). The CDR3 DNA is TGTGCCAGCAGCTTGCAAAAGGGGCTCACGATTAACGAGCAGTACTTC. Translation gives CASSLQKGLTINEQYF.